This T cell receptor beta chain was identified in a study of T cell responses to AZD1222 COVID-19 vaccine. General observations from the study: It was only six AZD1222 recipients who were seropositive at baseline.

TCRdb keeps only in-frame clones here, not all; method: immunoSEQ multiplex PCR. This table holds approximately 180,000 clones, roughly nine tenths found once. About this clone itself: No antigen is known for it.

This TCR was sampled from an adult in good health. This sample comprised peripheral blood, obtained on day 0 of AZD1222 vaccination.

In DNA, the CDR3 is TGTGCCAGCAGCGTAGCCGCAGGGGGCCAAGCCCAGCATTTT. It translates to CASSVAAGGQAQHF. V and J are TRBV9 and TRBJ1-5, with 8 bases aligning to TRBD1. CDR3 length: 14 residues. V lost 0 bases and J lost 11; bases outside the gene matches: 7. Germline values: CDR1 SGDLS, CDR2 YYNGEE.